One and the same sample provided the 26 T cell receptor beta chains below, sequenced in a study of identical twins. TCRdb independently ran MiXCR on the 5' RACE reads; one entry per CDR3 protein. The sample carries around 670,000 distinct CDR3 sequences, approximately 6% recorded once. Sequencing was performed on naive T cells sorted from blood. The source of these receptors is a young man in good health.

This clonotype was seen at least ten times. The chain links TRBV29-1 to TRBJ2-1; maybe TRBD1 (5 bases). The CDR3 has 12 residues. Trimming took off 7 bases at V and 4 bases at J, with 11 bases between the two ends. Germline V lookup: CDR1 SQVTM, CDR2 ANQGSEA. CDR3 DNA sequence: TGCAGCGCTCAGTCAGGGTACAATGAGCAGTTCTTC. Translated: CSAQSGYNEQFF.

The chain uses TRBV7-8 and TRBJ2-7; 8 bases fit TRBD2. The CDR3 covers 15 residues. Trimming removed 1 base from V and 4 bases from J; junction bases left unmatched: 6. Germline V gene data show CDR1 as SGHVS and CDR2 as FQNEAQ. CDR3 sequence reads: CASSLVRLAGYEQYF. In nucleotides, the CDR3 is TGTGCCAGCAGCTTAGTCCGGCTAGCGGGTTACGAGCAGTACTTC.

At least ten counts were recorded for this clonotype. The rearrangement uses TRBV20-1 and TRBJ2-7; possibly TRBD1 or TRBD2 for D (6 bases each). The V and J ends lost 5 bases and 5 bases respectively, with 22 bases between them. The CDR3 spans 15 residues. Germline lookup yields CDR1 DFQATT and CDR2 SNEGSKA (reference sequence). The CDR3 reads CSAEGQGGSVHEQYF. For the CDR3, the DNA is TGCAGTGCTGAGGGACAAGGAGGGAGTGTGCACGAGCAGTACTTC.

Only a few counts were recorded for this clonotype. The chain recombines TRBV10-1 with TRBJ1-1; D call uncertain. CDR1 and CDR2 (germline): WNHNN, SYGVQD (reference sequence). The length of the CDR3 is 14 residues. V was clipped by 0 bases and J by 0 bases, with 5 bases between them. The CDR3 DNA reads TGCGCCAGCAGTGAGTCGAAGTTGAACACTGAAGCTTTCTTT. This encodes CASSESKLNTEAFF.

This clonotype has a handful of counts. The V call is TRBV20-1, the J call TRBJ2-1, with 12 bases lining up with TRBD2. This CDR3 has 13 amino acids. The germline V gene has CDR1 DFQATT and CDR2 SNEGSKA (reference sequence). CDR3 sequence reads: CSSRRLAGDEQFF. In nucleotides, the CDR3 is TGCTCCTCCCGGAGACTAGCGGGAGATGAGCAGTTCTTC.

This clonotype was observed at least ten times. This rearrangement joins TRBV5-1 to TRBJ2-7; 7 bases agree with TRBD1. Germline CDR1 and CDR2: SGHRS and YFSETQ. The CDR3 runs 14 residues. Trimming cost V 4 bases and J 6 bases; bases outside gene matches: 10. The CDR3 spells CASSPQEGGPEQYF. CDR3 in DNA: TGCGCCAGCAGCCCACAGGAAGGGGGCCCCGAGCAGTACTTC.

This clonotype was counted ten times or more. J is TRBJ2-2 and V is TRBV20-1; tentative D call: TRBD1 (5 bases). Germline assignment: CDR1 DFQATT and CDR2 SNEGSKA (reference sequence). V was trimmed by 0 bases and J by 5 bases, leaving 10 bases between them. This CDR3 contains 14 residues. This CDR3 is CSARDLGETGELFF. In DNA, the CDR3 is TGCAGTGCTAGAGATCTAGGGGAAACCGGGGAGCTGTTTTTT.

This clonotype was seen a handful of times. The V gene is TRBV9, the J gene TRBJ2-5, with 8 nucleotides matching TRBD2. The CDR3 extends over 14 amino acids. With V trimmed by 1 base and J by 3 bases, 2 bases remained unmatched. From germline, CDR1 is SGDLS and CDR2 YYNGEE. The chain's CDR3 is CASSVTLAEETQYF. DNA for the CDR3: TGTGCCAGCAGCGTAACACTAGCGGAAGAGACCCAGTACTTC.

This clonotype was observed at least ten times. The chain recombines TRBV7-9 with TRBJ1-1, with D uncertain. V gave up 1 base and J gave up 4 bases, with 7 bases separating them. The CDR3 is made up of 13 amino acids. CDR1 is SEHNR, CDR2 FQNEAQ, per germline (reference sequence). The CDR3 is CASSLVEATEAFF. DNA for the CDR3: TGTGCCAGCAGCTTAGTAGAGGCCACTGAAGCTTTCTTT. Filled out from reference TRBV7-9 and TRBJ1-1, the complete variable domain reads DTGVSQNPRHKITKRGQNVTFRCDPISEHNRLYWYRQTLGQGPEFLTYFQNEAQLEKSRLLSDRFSAERPKGSFSTLEIQRTEQGDSAMYLCASSLVEATEAFFGQGTRLTVV.

This clonotype was seen at least ten times. This rearrangement joins TRBV29-1 to TRBJ2-1; D is unclear. Between the trimmed V and J ends, which lost 2 bases and 9 bases, there was a span of 11 bases. Germline values: CDR1 SQVTM, CDR2 ANQGSEA. The CDR3 extends over 12 amino acids. The CDR3 protein is CSVEPRWGEQFF. In DNA form, the CDR3 reads TGCAGCGTTGAACCGCGGTGGGGTGAGCAGTTCTTC.

V gene TRBV12-3 or TRBV12-4 combines with J gene TRBJ2-2; 14 nucleotides agree with TRBD2. The CDR3 totals 17 residues. J was trimmed by 9 bases and V by 7 bases; bases with no gene match: 13. CDR3 amino acids: CASTRGGLAGAIWELFF. DNA of the CDR3: TGTGCCAGCACCAGGGGGGGACTAGCGGGAGCGATTTGGGAGCTGTTTTTT.

This clonotype was found many times. The chain links TRBV12-3 or TRBV12-4 to TRBJ1-1; 10 bases are a match to TRBD1. This CDR3 has 13 amino acids. With V trimmed by 6 bases and J by 5 bases, 3 bases remained unmatched. CDR3 in amino acids: CASRLGQGTEAFF. The CDR3 DNA reads TGTGCCAGCAGATTGGGACAGGGGACTGAAGCTTTCTTT.

The sample holds many counts of this clonotype. The J gene is TRBJ2-7, the V gene TRBV5-1, with D unclear. The CDR3 is made up of 14 amino acids. From germline, CDR1 is SGHRS and CDR2 YFSETQ. V lost 0 bases, J lost 6 bases, and 13 bases lay in between. CDR3 in DNA: TGCGCCAGCAGCTTGGCCCGGCGTTCGGGCGAGCAGTACTTC. Translation: CASSLARRSGEQYF.

There are many counts of this clonotype. This chain connects TRBV4-2 to TRBJ2-1; the D is unclear. This CDR3 comprises 16 residues. V was shortened by 1 base and J by 2 bases, with 12 bases between the two germline ends. Looked up from germline, CDR1 is LGHNA and CDR2 is YNFKEQ. The CDR3 region is CASSQASFTAYNEQFF. The DNA of the CDR3 is TGTGCCAGCAGCCAAGCTTCATTTACGGCCTACAATGAGCAGTTCTTC.

This clonotype was observed at least ten times. V is TRBV4-3 and J is TRBJ2-7, with 7 nucleotides matching TRBD2. The V and J ends lost 0 bases and 4 bases, in that order; junction bases with no gene match: 6. CDR1 is LGHNA and CDR2 is YSLEER in the germline V gene. This CDR3 has 15 amino acids. This CDR3 is CASSQDPREFYEQYF. In DNA, the CDR3 is TGCGCCAGCAGCCAAGATCCGCGGGAGTTTTACGAGCAGTACTTC.

This clonotype was counted a few times. This chain connects TRBV29-1 to TRBJ2-7; 7 nucleotides align to TRBD1. This CDR3 is built from 16 residues. CDR1 SQVTM and CDR2 ANQGSEA come from the germline V gene. V shed 3 bases, J shed 1 base, and the junction held 12 bases outside the gene matches. The CDR3 is CSVDLRVAGGSYEQYF. In DNA form, the CDR3 reads TGCAGCGTTGACCTTAGGGTGGCAGGGGGATCCTACGAGCAGTACTTC.

Only one count was recorded for this clonotype. The V and J genes are TRBV19 and TRBJ2-1; possibly TRBD2 for D (6 bases). Germline assignment: CDR1 LNHDA and CDR2 SQIVND (reference sequence). Trimming took off 2 bases at V and 3 bases at J, with 11 bases between the two ends. There are 15 residues in the CDR3. The CDR3 DNA sequence: TGTGCCAGTAGTATACGGTGGGGGGACTACAATGAGCAGTTCTTC. Encoded protein: CASSIRWGDYNEQFF.

This clonotype has just a few counts. The J gene is TRBJ1-4, the V gene TRBV12-3 or TRBV12-4; D remains ambiguous. V lost 5 bases and J lost 11, with 21 bases in between. The CDR3 spans 15 residues. The DNA for the CDR3 is TGTGCCAGCAGTCCGCGAAACAGACTCCACGAGAAACTGTTTTTT. Translated: CASSPRNRLHEKLFF.

This clonotype turned up a few times. This chain joins TRBV11-2 and TRBJ1-4, with a possible D match to TRBD1 (6 bases). V was trimmed by 3 bases and J by 7 bases, leaving 18 bases between them. The CDR3 loop spans 16 amino acids. Germline CDR1 SGHAT, CDR2 FQNNGV. This CDR3 reads CASSLGTRGLGEKLFF. The CDR3 nucleotides read TGTGCCAGCAGCTTGGGAACCAGGGGATTAGGTGAAAAACTGTTTTTT. The full variable domain, in which reference TRBV11-2 and TRBJ1-4 provide the parts outside the CDR3, is EAGVAQSPRYKIIEKRQSVAFWCNPISGHATLYWYQQILGQGPKLLIQFQNNGVVDDSQLPKDRFSAERLKGVDSTLKIQPAKLEDSAVYLCASSLGTRGLGEKLFFGSGTQLSVL.

In this sample, this clonotype turned up a few times. The rearrangement joins TRBV5-1 to TRBJ1-1; unclear D gene. CDR3 size: 14 residues. Germline lookup yields CDR1 SGHRS and CDR2 YFSETQ. Trimming cost V 4 bases and J 3 bases, with 13 bases left between them. The CDR3 nucleotides read TGCGCCAGCAGCCCACTTGGGGAGGACACTGAAGCTTTCTTT. It specifies CASSPLGEDTEAFF.

The gene calls are TRBV12-3 or TRBV12-4 and TRBJ1-2; D is perhaps TRBD1 (5 bases). This CDR3 comprises 12 residues. The V end was cut by 6 bases, the J end by 7 bases, with 12 bases between. CDR3 sequence: CASSLKRGGYTF. The CDR3, as DNA: TGTGCCAGCAGCCTCAAGAGGGGTGGCTACACCTTC.

This chain connects TRBV27 to TRBJ1-5; D unclear. The CDR3 sequence is 14 residues long. V was cut by 8 bases and J by 1 base, with 12 bases left in between. The germline gives CDR1 MNHEY, CDR2 SMNVEV (reference sequence). The CDR3 DNA reads as TGTGCCAGCTCGATGGGGAAGAGCAATCAGCCCCAGCATTTT. This sequence encodes CASSMGKSNQPQHF.

This clonotype has ten or more counts. This chain links TRBV27 with TRBJ2-1; a possible D gene is TRBD2 (6 bases). There are 15 residues in the CDR3. The germline V gene has CDR1 MNHEY and CDR2 SMNVEV (reference sequence). Trimming took 2 bases from V and 5 from J, leaving 13 bases between them. The DNA for the CDR3 is TGTGCCAGCAGTTTAGGGGTTAGCGGCAACAATGAGCAGTTCTTC. Protein: CASSLGVSGNNEQFF.

The chain couples TRBV11-2 to TRBJ2-5; unclear D gene. This CDR3 comprises 14 residues. V was cut by 1 base and J by 2 bases, with 8 bases left in between. Germline V gene lookup returns CDR1 SGHAT and CDR2 FQNNGV. The CDR3 here is CASSLAHLQETQYF. DNA for the CDR3: TGTGCCAGCAGCTTAGCACACCTGCAAGAGACCCAGTACTTC.

At least ten counts were recorded for this clonotype. The chain links TRBV4-2 to TRBJ1-2; 9 bases align to TRBD1. V was pared by 3 bases and J by 5 bases, with 7 bases of the junction left unmatched. CDR3 size: 15 residues. CDR1 is LGHNA, CDR2 YNFKEQ, per germline. As DNA, the CDR3 is TGTGCCAGCAGCCAGAGGGACAGGGCCACTTATGGCTACACCTTC. Translated: CASSQRDRATYGYTF.

This clonotype was recorded many times. The chain has TRBV12-3 or TRBV12-4 and TRBJ2-2, with D tentatively TRBD1 or TRBD2 (6 bases each). Trimming removed 2 bases from V and 1 base from J, with 20 bases in between. The CDR3 is 19 residues long. The chain's CDR3 is CASSLWGALTSKNTGELFF. Written as DNA, the CDR3 is TGTGCCAGCAGTTTATGGGGGGCGCTGACTTCTAAGAACACCGGGGAGCTGTTTTTT.